This TCR beta chain was found in a study of T-cell reconstitution after alpha-beta-depleted transplantation in children. The table lists this clonotype with many counts. It was with unique molecular identifiers that the TCRbeta library was prepared. From the PCR reads, TCRdb called clonotypes with MiXCR, one entry per CDR3 protein. The table has some 240,000 distinct CDR3 sequences, about 12% seen once. Germline V gene sequence: CDR1 LGHNA, CDR2 YNFKEQ. V lost 3 bases and J lost 1; bases outside the gene matches: 17. This CDR3 has 19 residues. This rearrangement joins TRBV4-2 to TRBJ2-5; TRBD1 agrees at 7 bases. Sequencing was performed on PBMCs from the stem cell graft donor, taken from the stem cell graft. This clonotype originated in a human donor who donated a stem cell graft to a child with acute lymphoblastic leukemia. CDR3 region: CASSQTLLGTDSSQETQYF. Here the CDR3 DNA reads TGTGCCAGCAGCCAGACCCTTTTAGGGACAGATTCATCCCAAGAGACCCAGTACTTC.